Included here is one TCR beta chain sequence, with context. The target antigen is unknown. The data derive from a study of shared clonotypes between healthy human individuals. The CDR3 spans 11 residues. V dropped 5 bases and J dropped 7 bases, with 8 bases sitting between them. Germline V gene data show CDR1 as SGHAT and CDR2 as FQNNGV. CD4+ cells were split into CD45RA+ naive and CD45RA-negative memory subsets. General study points: Among non-shared clonotypes, generation probabilities were lower than among those shared by all four donors. The study's rarefaction showed incomplete sorted-subset sequencing despite large depth. For naive CD4 cells, 4% to 6% of clonotypes were shared across a few donors.

Clones were read by immunoSEQ multiplex PCR, and TCRdb kept only the in-frame ones, dropping some. Here the sample spans over a million clones, around 75% being singletons. This receptor was taken from a man aged 18 to 29 in good health. Source material: memory CD4+ T cells sorted from blood. Indicated subset: CD45RA-negative fraction. The rearrangement uses TRBV11-2 and TRBJ2-5, with TRBD2 as a possible D gene (5 bases). The CDR3 spells CASSLEGTQYF. DNA for the CDR3: TGTGCCAGCAGCCTCGAGGGGACCCAGTACTTC. Supplemented by reference TRBV11-2 and TRBJ2-5, the full variable domain reads EAGVAQSPRYKIIEKRQSVAFWCNPISGHATLYWYQQILGQGPKLLIQFQNNGVVDDSQLPKDRFSAERLKGVDSTLKIQPAKLEDSAVYLCASSLEGTQYFGPGTRLLVL.